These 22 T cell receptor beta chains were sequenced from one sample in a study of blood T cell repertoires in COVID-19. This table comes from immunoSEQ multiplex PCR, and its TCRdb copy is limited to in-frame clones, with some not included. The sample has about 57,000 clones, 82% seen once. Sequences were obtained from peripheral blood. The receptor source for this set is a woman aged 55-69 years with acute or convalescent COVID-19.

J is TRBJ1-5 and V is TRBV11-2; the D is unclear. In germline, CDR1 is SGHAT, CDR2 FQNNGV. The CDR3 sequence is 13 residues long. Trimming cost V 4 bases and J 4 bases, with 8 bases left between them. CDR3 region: CASSSGPNQPQHF. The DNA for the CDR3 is TGTGCCAGCAGCTCTGGGCCTAATCAGCCCCAGCATTTT.

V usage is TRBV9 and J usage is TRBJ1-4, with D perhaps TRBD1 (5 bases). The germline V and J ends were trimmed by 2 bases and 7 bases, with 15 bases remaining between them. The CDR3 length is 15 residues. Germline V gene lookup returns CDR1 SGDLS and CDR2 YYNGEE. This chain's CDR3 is CASSVRGEASEKLFF. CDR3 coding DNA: TGTGCCAGCAGCGTCCGGGGGGAGGCAAGTGAAAAACTGTTTTTT.

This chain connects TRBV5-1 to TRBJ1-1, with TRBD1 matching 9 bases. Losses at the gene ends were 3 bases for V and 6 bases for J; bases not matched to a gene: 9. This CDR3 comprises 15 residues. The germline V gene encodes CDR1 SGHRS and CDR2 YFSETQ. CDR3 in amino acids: CASSYGQGTKAEAFF. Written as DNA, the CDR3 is TGCGCCAGCAGCTACGGACAGGGGACAAAAGCTGAAGCTTTCTTT.

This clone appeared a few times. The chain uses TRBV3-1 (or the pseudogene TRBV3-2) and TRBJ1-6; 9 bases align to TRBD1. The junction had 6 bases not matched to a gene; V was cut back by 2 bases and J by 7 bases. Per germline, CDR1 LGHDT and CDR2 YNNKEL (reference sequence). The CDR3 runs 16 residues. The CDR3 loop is CASSQRQGVWNSPLHF. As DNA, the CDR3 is TGTGCCAGCAGCCAAAGACAGGGGGTATGGAATTCACCCCTCCACTTT.

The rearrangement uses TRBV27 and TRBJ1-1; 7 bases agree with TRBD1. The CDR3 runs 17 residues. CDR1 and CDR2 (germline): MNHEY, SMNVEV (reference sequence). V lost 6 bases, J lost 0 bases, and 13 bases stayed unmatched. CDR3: CASSPIFRQGVNTEAFF. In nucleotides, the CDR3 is TGTGCCAGCAGCCCCATATTCCGACAGGGAGTGAACACTGAAGCTTTCTTT.

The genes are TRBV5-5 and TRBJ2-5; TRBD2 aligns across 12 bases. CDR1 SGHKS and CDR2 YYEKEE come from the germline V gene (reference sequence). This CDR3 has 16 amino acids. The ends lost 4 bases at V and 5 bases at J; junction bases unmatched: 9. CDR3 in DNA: TGTGCCAGCAGCCTTCGGACTAGCGGGACGTGGGAGACCCAGTACTTC. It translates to CASSLRTSGTWETQYF.

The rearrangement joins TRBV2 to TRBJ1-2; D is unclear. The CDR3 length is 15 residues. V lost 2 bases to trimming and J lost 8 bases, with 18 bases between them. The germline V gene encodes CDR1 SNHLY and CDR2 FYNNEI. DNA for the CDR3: TGTGCCAGCAGTGAAACGTTGATGAACAGTCCCGGCTACACCTTC. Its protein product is CASSETLMNSPGYTF.

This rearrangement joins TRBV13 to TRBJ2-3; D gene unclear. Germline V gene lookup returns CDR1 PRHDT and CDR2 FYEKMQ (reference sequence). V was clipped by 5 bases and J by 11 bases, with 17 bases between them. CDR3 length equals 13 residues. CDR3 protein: CASSPPVGAKQYF. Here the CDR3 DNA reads TGTGCCAGCAGCCCGCCTGTTGGTGCTAAGCAGTATTTT. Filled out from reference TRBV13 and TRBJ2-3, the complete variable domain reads AAGVIQSPRHLIKEKRETATLKCYPIPRHDTVYWYQQGPGQDPQFLISFYEKMQSDKGSIPDRFSAQQFSDYHSELNMSSLELGDSALYFCASSPPVGAKQYFGPGTRLTVL.

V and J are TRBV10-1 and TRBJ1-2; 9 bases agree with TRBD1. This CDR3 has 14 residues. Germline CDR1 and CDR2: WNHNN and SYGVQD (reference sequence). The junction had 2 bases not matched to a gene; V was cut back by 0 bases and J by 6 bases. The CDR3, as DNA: TGCGCCAGCAGTGAGTCGACAGGGGGGGATGGCTACACCTTC. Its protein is CASSESTGGDGYTF.

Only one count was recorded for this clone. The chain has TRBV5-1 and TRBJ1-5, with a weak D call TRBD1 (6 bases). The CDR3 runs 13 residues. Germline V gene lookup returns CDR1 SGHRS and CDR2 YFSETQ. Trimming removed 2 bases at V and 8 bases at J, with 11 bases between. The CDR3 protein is CASSLQGSEPQHF. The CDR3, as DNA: TGCGCCAGCAGCTTACAGGGAAGTGAGCCCCAGCATTTT.

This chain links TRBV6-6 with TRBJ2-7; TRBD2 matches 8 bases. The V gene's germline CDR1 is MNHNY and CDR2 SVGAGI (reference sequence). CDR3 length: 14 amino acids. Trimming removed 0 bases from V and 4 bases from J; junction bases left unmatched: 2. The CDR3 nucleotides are TGTGCCAGCAGTTACTCGGGACTAGAATACGAGCAGTACTTC. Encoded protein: CASSYSGLEYEQYF.

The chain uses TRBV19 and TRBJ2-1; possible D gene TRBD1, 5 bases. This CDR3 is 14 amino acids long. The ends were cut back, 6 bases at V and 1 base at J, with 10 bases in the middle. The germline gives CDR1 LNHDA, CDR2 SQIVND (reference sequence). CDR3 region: CASRQGFSYNEQFF. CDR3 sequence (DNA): TGTGCCAGTAGGCAGGGCTTTTCCTACAATGAGCAGTTCTTC. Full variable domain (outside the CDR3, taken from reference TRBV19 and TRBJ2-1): DGGITQSPKYLFRKEGQNVTLSCEQNLNHDAMYWYRQDPGQGLRLIYYSQIVNDFQKGDIAEGYSVSREKKESFPLTVTSAQKNPTAFYLCASRQGFSYNEQFFGPGTRLTVL.

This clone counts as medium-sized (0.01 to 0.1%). The DNA for the CDR3 is TGTGCCAGTAGTATAGACTCGACAGGCCCCAATCAGCCCCAGCATTTT. Translated: CASSIDSTGPNQPQHF. The chain carries TRBV19 and TRBJ1-5; tentative D call: TRBD1 (6 bases). The germline V gene has CDR1 LNHDA and CDR2 SQIVND (reference sequence). The V and J ends lost 0 bases and 3 bases respectively, with 12 bases between them. The length of the CDR3 is 16 residues.

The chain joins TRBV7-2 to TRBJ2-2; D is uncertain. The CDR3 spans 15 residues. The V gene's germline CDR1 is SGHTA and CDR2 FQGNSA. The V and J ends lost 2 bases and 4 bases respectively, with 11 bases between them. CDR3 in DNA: TGTGCCAGCAGCTTATACATCTCCCCCACCGGGGAGCTGTTTTTT. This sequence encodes CASSLYISPTGELFF.

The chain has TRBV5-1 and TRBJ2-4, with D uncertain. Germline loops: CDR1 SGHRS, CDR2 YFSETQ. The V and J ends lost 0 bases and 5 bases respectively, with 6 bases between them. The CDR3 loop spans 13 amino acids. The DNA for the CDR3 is TGCGCCAGCAGCTTGGACACCCAAAACATTCAGTACTTC. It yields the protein CASSLDTQNIQYF.

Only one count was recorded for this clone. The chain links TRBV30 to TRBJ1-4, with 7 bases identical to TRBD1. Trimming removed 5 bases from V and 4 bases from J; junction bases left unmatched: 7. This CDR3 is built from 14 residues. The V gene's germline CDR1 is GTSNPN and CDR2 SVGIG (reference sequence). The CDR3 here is CAWGRDSRNEKLFF. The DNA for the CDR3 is TGTGCCTGGGGACGGGACAGCCGTAATGAAAAACTGTTTTTT. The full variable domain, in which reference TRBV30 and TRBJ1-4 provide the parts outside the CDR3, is SQTIHQWPATLVQPVGSPLSLECTVEGTSNPNLYWYRQAAGRGLQLLFYSVGIGQISSEVPQNLSASRPQDRQFILSSKKLLLSDSGFYLCAWGRDSRNEKLFFGSGTQLSVL.

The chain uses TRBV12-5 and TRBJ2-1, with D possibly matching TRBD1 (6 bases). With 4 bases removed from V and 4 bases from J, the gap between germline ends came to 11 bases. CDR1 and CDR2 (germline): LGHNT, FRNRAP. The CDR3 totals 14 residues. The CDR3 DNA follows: TGTGCTAGTGGTTCGGACAGATCTTACAATGAGCAGTTCTTC. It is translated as CASGSDRSYNEQFF.

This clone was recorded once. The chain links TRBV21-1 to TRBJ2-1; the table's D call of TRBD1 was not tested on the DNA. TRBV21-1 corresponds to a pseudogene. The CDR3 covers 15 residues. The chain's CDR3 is CASSKGSRDYNEQFF. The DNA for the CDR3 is TGTGCCAGCAGCAAAGGGAGCAGGGACTACAATGAGCAGTTCTTC.

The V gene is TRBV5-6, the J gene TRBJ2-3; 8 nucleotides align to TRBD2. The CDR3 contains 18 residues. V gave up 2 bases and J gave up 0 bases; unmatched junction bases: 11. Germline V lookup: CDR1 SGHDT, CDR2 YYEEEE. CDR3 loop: CASSFLSGGSGSTDTQYF. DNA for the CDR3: TGTGCCAGCAGCTTCTTGAGCGGGGGTTCCGGGAGCACAGATACGCAGTATTTT.

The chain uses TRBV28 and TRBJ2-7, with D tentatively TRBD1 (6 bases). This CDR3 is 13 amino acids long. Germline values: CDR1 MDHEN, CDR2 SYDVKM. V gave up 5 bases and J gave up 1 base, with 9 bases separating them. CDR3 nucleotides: TGTGCCAGCAGTGAAGGACAGTCCTACGAGCAGTACTTC. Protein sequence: CASSEGQSYEQYF.

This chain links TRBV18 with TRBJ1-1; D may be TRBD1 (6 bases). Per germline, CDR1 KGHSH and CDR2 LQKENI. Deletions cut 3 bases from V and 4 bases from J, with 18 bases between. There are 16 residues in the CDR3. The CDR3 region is CASSPVEDSLGTEAFF. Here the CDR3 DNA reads TGTGCCAGCTCACCGGTAGAGGACAGTCTGGGCACTGAAGCTTTCTTT.

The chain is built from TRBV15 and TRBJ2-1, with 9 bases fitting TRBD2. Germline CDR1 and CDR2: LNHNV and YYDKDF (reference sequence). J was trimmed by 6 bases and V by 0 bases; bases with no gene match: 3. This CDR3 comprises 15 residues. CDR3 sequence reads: CATSRDLAGSNEQFF. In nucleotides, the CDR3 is TGTGCCACCAGCAGAGATCTAGCGGGGAGCAATGAGCAGTTCTTC.